This T cell receptor (beta chain) originates from a study of T cells in Graves' hyperthyroidism and ophthalmopathy. Study-level background: Peripheral blood specimens were obtained at initial diagnosis, prior to any treatment.

This clonotype was found many times. No antigen is known for it. Study-wide results and limits: Blood also contained most expanded thyroid clonotypes above 0.001.

The CDR3 regions of TCR beta were amplified from RNA transcripts. Carried out on the TCR CDR3, a first-round RT-PCR used the HTBI primer set. TCRdb itself ran the multiplex PCR reads through MiXCR, one entry per CDR3 protein. Of hundreds of thousands of distinct CDR3 sequences listed, about 20% are singletons. The PBMCs were taken from roughly 10 ml of fresh peripheral blood. Germline assignment: CDR1 SGHNT and CDR2 YENEEA. Trimming left V 8 bases short and J 3 bases short, with 9 bases between. This CDR3 has 12 residues. What was sequenced was blood. J is TRBJ2-3 and V is TRBV11-3; D call uncertain. This sequence originates from a man under 40 with Graves' ophthalmopathy. CDR3 bases: TGTGCCAGCCGAGGATGGACAGATACGCAGTATTTT. Its protein product is CASRGWTDTQYF.